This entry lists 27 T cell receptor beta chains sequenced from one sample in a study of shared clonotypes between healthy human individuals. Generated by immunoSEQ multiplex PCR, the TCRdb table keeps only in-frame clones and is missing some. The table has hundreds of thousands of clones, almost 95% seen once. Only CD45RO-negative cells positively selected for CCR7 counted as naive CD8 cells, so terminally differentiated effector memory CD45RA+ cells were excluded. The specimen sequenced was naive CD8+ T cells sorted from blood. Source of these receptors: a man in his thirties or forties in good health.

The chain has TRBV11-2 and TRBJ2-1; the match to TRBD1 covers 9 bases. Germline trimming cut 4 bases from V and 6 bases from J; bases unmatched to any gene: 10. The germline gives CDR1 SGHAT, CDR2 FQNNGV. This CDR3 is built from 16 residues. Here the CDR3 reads CASSSPGTGIGNEQFF. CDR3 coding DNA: TGTGCCAGCAGCTCACCCGGGACAGGGATAGGCAATGAGCAGTTCTTC.

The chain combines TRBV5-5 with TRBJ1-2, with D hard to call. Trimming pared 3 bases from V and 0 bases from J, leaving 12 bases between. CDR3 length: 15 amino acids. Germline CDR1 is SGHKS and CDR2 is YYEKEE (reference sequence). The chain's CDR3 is CASSWNLRSNYGYTF. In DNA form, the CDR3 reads TGTGCCAGCAGCTGGAATCTACGATCTAACTATGGCTACACCTTC.

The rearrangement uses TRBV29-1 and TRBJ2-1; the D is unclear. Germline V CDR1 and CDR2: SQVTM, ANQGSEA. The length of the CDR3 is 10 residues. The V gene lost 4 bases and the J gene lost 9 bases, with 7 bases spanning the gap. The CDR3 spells CSVGLSEQFF. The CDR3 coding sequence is TGCAGCGTTGGCCTCAGTGAGCAGTTCTTC.

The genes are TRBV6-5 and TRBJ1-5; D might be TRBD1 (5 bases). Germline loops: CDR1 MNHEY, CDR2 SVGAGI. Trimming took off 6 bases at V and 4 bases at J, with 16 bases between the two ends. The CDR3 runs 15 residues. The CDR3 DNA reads TGTGCCAGCAGGCTGTCGGGTTGGGGGAATCAGCCCCAGCATTTT. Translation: CASRLSGWGNQPQHF.

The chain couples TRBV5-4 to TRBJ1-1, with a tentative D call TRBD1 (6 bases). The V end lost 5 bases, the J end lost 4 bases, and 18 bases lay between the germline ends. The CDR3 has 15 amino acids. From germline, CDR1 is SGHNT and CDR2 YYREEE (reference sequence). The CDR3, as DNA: TGTGCCAGCAGGGGGAGTGTGGGGGCTGGCACTGAAGCTTTCTTT. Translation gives CASRGSVGAGTEAFF.

CDR3: CASSPPLAGEFQETQYF. The DNA of the CDR3 is TGTGCCAGCAGCCCCCCTCTAGCGGGCGAGTTCCAAGAGACCCAGTACTTC. This chain joins TRBV7-9 and TRBJ2-5, with TRBD2 matching 8 bases. This CDR3 has 17 residues. Germline lookup yields CDR1 SEHNR and CDR2 FQNEAQ (reference sequence). The junction had 12 bases not matched to a gene; V was cut back by 5 bases and J by 1 base.

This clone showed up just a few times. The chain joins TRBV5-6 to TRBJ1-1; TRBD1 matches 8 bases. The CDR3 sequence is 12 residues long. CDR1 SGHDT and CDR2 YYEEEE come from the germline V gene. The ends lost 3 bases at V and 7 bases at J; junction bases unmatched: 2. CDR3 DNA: TGTGCCAGCAGCTGGACAGGGCGTGAAGCTTTCTTT. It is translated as CASSWTGREAFF.

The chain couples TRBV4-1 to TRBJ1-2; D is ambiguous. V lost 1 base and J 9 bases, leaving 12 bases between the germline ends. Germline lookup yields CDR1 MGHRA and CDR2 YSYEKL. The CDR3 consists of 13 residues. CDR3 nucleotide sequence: TGCGCCAGCAGCCAAGGGTGGAGAATCAGCTACACCTTC. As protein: CASSQGWRISYTF.

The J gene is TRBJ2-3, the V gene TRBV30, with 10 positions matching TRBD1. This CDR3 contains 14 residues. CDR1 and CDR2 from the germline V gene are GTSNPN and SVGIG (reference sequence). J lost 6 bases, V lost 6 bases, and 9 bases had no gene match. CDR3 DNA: TGTGCCTGCCATAGACAGGGGGCTTTGGATACGCAGTATTTT. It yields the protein CACHRQGALDTQYF.

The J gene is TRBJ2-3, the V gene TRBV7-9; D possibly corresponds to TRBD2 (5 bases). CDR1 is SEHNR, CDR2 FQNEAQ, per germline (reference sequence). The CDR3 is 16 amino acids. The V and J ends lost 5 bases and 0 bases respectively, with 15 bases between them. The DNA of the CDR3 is TGTGCCAGCAGCCATTGGACTGCAGCTAGCACAGATACGCAGTATTTT. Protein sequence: CASSHWTAASTDTQYF.

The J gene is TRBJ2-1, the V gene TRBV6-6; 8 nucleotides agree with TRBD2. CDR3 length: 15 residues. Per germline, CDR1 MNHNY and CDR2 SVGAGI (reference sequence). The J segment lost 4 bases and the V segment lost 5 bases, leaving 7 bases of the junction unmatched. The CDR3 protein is CASSEGTRRYNEQFF. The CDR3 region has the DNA TGTGCCAGCAGTGAGGGGACTAGAAGATACAATGAGCAGTTCTTC.

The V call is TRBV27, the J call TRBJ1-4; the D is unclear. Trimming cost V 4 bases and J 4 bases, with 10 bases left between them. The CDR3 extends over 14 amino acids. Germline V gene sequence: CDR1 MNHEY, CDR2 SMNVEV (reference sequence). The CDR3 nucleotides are TGTGCCAGCAGTTCCGTAGGGTTTAATGAAAAACTGTTTTTT. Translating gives CASSSVGFNEKLFF.

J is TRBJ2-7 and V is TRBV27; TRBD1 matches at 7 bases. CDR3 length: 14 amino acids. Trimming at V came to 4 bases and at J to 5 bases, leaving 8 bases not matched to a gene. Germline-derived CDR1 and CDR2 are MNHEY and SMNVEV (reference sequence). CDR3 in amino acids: CASSSLQGSNEQYF. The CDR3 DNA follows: TGTGCCAGCAGTTCTTTACAGGGGAGCAACGAGCAGTACTTC.

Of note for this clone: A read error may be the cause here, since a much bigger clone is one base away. CDR3 region: CASSYQGSYEQYF. The CDR3 nucleotides are TGTGCCAGCAGTTACCAGGGCTCCTACGAGCAGTACTTC. This rearrangement joins TRBV27 to TRBJ2-7; D is possibly TRBD1 (5 bases). The CDR3 contains 13 residues. Trimming shortened V by 4 bases and J by 0 bases, and 7 bases separated the two germline ends. Germline values: CDR1 MNHEY, CDR2 SMNVEV (reference sequence).

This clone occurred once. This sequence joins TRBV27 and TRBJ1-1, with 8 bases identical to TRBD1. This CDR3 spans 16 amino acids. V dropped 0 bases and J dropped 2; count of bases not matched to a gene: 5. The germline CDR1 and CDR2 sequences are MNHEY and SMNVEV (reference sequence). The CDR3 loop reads CASSLSGRGRNTEAFF. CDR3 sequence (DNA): TGTGCCAGCAGTTTATCGGGCAGGGGGCGCAACACTGAAGCTTTCTTT.

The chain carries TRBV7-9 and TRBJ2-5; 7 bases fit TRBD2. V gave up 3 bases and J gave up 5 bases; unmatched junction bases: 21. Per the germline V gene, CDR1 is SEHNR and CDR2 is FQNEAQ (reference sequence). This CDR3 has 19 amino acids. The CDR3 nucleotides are TGTGCCAGCAGCTTCCGTCCCGGGACGGGGTCGGGGGGTCTGGAGACCCAGTACTTC. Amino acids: CASSFRPGTGSGGLETQYF.

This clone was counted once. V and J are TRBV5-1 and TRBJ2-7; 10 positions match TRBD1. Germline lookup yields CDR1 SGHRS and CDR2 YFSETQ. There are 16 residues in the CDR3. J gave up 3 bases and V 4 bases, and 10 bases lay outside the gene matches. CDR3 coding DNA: TGCGCCAGCAGCCATGGCCCCCGGGACAGGGGCTACGAGCAGTACTTC. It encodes CASSHGPRDRGYEQYF.

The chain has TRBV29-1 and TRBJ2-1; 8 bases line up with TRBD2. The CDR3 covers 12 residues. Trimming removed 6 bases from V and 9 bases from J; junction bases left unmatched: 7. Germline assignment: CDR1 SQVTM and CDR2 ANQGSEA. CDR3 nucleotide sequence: TGCAGCGTCGGGACTAGGCTAATTGAGCAGTTCTTC. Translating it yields CSVGTRLIEQFF.

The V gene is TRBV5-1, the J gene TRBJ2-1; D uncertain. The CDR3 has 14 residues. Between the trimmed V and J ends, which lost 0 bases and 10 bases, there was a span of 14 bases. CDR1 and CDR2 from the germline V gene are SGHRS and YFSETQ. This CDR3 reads CASSLAVGVSEQFF. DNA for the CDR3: TGCGCCAGCAGCTTGGCGGTTGGAGTTTCGGAGCAGTTCTTC.

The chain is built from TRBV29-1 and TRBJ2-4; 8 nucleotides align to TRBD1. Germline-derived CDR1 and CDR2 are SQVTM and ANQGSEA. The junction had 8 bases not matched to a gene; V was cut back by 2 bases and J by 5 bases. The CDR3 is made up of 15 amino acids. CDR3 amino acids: CSVEMARGLENIQYF. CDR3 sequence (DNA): TGCAGCGTTGAAATGGCCAGGGGGCTTGAAAACATTCAGTACTTC.

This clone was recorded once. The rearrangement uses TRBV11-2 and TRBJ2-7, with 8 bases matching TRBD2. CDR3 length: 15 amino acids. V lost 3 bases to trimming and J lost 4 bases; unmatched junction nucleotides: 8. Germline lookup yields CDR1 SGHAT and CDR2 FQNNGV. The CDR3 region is CASSFEAGELYEQYF. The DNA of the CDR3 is TGTGCCAGCAGCTTTGAAGCGGGAGAGCTATACGAGCAGTACTTC.

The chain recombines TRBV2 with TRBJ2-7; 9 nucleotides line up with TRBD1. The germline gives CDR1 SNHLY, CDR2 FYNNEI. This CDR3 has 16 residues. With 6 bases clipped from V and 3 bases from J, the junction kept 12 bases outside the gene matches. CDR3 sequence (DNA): TGTGCCAGCAGCCTGGGGTCCGGGACAGGGATCTACGAGCAGTACTTC. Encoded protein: CASSLGSGTGIYEQYF.

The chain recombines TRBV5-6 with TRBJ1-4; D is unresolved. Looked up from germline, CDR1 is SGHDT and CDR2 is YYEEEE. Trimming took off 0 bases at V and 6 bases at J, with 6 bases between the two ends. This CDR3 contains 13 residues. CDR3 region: CASSLVGDEKLFF. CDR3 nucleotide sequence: TGTGCCAGCAGCTTGGTTGGGGATGAAAAACTGTTTTTT. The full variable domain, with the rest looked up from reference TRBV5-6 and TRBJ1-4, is DAGVTQSPTHLIKTRGQQVTLRCSPKSGHDTVSWYQQALGQGPQFIFQYYEEEERQRGNFPDRFSGHQFPNYSSELNVNALLLGDSALYLCASSLVGDEKLFFGSGTQLSVL.

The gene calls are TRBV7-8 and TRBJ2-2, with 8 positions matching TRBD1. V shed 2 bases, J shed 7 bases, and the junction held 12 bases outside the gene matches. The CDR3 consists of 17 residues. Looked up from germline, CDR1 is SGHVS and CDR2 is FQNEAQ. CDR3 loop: CASSLPQDRVEVGELFF. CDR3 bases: TGTGCCAGCAGCTTACCGCAGGACAGGGTTGAGGTCGGGGAGCTGTTTTTT.

This CDR3 is CASSLYLGWESSYEQYF. In DNA form, the CDR3 reads TGTGCCAGCAGCTTATATCTCGGATGGGAGAGCTCCTACGAGCAGTACTTC. The rearrangement uses TRBV7-2 and TRBJ2-7, with D tentatively TRBD2 (5 bases). The germline V gene has CDR1 SGHTA and CDR2 FQGNSA. The CDR3 length is 17 residues. V dropped 2 bases and J dropped 0 bases, with 17 bases sitting between them.

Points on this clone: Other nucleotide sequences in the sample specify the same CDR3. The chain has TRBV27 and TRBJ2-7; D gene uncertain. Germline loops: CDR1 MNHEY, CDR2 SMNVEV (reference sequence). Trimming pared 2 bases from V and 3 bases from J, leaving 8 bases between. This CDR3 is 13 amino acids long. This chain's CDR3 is CASSLRRGYEQYF. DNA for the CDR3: TGTGCCAGCAGTTTACGTCGCGGCTACGAGCAGTACTTC.

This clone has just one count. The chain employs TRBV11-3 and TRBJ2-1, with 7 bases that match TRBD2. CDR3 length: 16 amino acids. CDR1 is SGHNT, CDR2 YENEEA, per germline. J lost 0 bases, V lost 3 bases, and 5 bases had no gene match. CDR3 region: CASSFGGRSSYNEQFF. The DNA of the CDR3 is TGTGCCAGCAGCTTCGGCGGGAGAAGCTCCTACAATGAGCAGTTCTTC.